This T cell receptor (beta chain) was identified in a study of blood T cell repertoires in COVID-19. Study overall: There were acute and convalescent COVID-19 samples, and they came from the United States, Italy and Spain. T cells, B-cell-depleted T cells, or PBMCs supplied cDNA or gDNA.

Sequenced by immunoSEQ multiplex PCR; TCRdb stores in-frame clones only, minus some. The repertoire holds 180,000 or so clones, with more than 80% as singletons. V was clipped by 3 bases and J by 12 bases, with 15 bases between them. The CDR3 is 12 residues long. Germline CDR1 is GTSNPN and CDR2 is SVGIG (reference sequence). The rearrangement joins TRBV30 to TRBJ2-1; no definite D call. The sequence was collected from a woman aged 40 to 50 with COVID-19, enrolled during active disease. The sample taken for sequencing was peripheral blood. The chain's CDR3 is CAWRLGSVRQFF. As DNA, the CDR3 is TGTGCCTGGAGGCTAGGATCCGTAAGGCAGTTCTTC.